Each of the 32 T cell receptor beta chains below was sequenced from the same sample in a study of T cell responses to AZD1222 COVID-19 vaccine. Data came from immunoSEQ multiplex PCR; TCRdb stores just in-frame clones and leaves some out. The table lists about 150,000 clones, roughly 90% of them singletons, with under 2.5% in the top ten. Sequenced here: peripheral blood, sampled on day 0 of AZD1222 vaccination. These receptors all stem from an adult in good health.

The V and J genes are TRBV30 and TRBJ1-5; unclear D gene. Germline-derived CDR1 and CDR2 are GTSNPN and SVGIG (reference sequence). The V gene lost 0 bases and the J gene lost 2 bases, with 5 bases spanning the gap. The CDR3 is 13 residues long. The CDR3 sequence is CAWSVSGNQPQHF. DNA for the CDR3: TGTGCCTGGAGTGTATCGGGCAATCAGCCCCAGCATTTT.

This chain joins TRBV5-1 and TRBJ1-1; 8 bases agree with TRBD1. The V gene end was trimmed by 0 bases and the J gene end by 4 bases; junction bases not matched to a gene: 17. The length of the CDR3 is 19 residues. Germline V gene lookup returns CDR1 SGHRS and CDR2 YFSETQ. The CDR3 DNA reads TGCGCCAGCAGCTTGGCGGGGACAGGCCCTAGCACCTCGGGCACTGAAGCTTTCTTT. This encodes CASSLAGTGPSTSGTEAFF. The full variable domain, its missing parts supplied by reference TRBV5-1 and TRBJ1-1, is KAGVTQTPRYLIKTRGQQVTLSCSPISGHRSVSWYQQTPGQGLQFLFEYFSETQRNKGNFPGRFSGRQFSNSRSEMNVSTLELGDSALYLCASSLAGTGPSTSGTEAFFGQGTRLTVV.

V gene TRBV6-5 combines with J gene TRBJ1-1; possibly TRBD1 for D (5 bases). Germline CDR1 is MNHEY and CDR2 is SVGAGI. Trimming removed 2 bases at V and 1 base at J, with 8 bases between. The CDR3 consists of 14 residues. This CDR3 is CASSYRQKNTEAFF. Written as DNA, the CDR3 is TGTGCCAGCAGTTACAGACAGAAGAACACTGAAGCTTTCTTT.

This chain joins TRBV5-1 and TRBJ1-3, with 8 positions matching TRBD1. CDR3 length: 17 amino acids. Germline values: CDR1 SGHRS, CDR2 YFSETQ. J lost 1 base, V lost 2 bases, and 8 bases had no gene match. The CDR3 nucleotides are TGCGCCAGCAGCTTAACGACAGGGGCCCAGTCTGGAAACACCATATATTTT. Its protein product is CASSLTTGAQSGNTIYF.

The V gene is TRBV19, the J gene TRBJ2-6; a weak D match, TRBD2 (5 bases). Germline lookup yields CDR1 LNHDA and CDR2 SQIVND (reference sequence). This CDR3 has 14 amino acids. Trimming removed 8 bases from V and 2 bases from J, with 10 bases in between. This CDR3 reads CASGVRAGANVLTF. In DNA, the CDR3 is TGTGCCAGTGGGGTGAGGGCTGGGGCCAACGTCCTGACTTTC.

V usage is TRBV7-8 and J usage is TRBJ1-4; 7 bases fit TRBD1. Germline V lookup: CDR1 SGHVS, CDR2 FQNEAQ. Losses at the gene ends were 2 bases for V and 12 bases for J; bases not matched to a gene: 12. This CDR3 has 15 residues. CDR3 nucleotide sequence: TGTGCCAGCAGCTTAAAAGGGGGAGGGGGCGCCGAACTGTTTTTT. Translation: CASSLKGGGGAELFF.

The J gene is TRBJ1-4, the V gene TRBV6-6, with D hard to call. The length of the CDR3 is 14 residues. V lost 4 bases and J lost 3, with 9 bases in between. CDR1 is MNHNY, CDR2 SVGAGI, per germline (reference sequence). The CDR3 here is CASSSSAPNEKLFF. DNA of the CDR3: TGTGCCAGCAGTTCGAGCGCCCCTAATGAAAAACTGTTTTTT.

The V call is TRBV27, the J call TRBJ1-5; 7 positions match TRBD1. This CDR3 region has 15 residues. The junction had 4 bases not matched to a gene; V was cut back by 5 bases and J by 0 bases. Germline values: CDR1 MNHEY, CDR2 SMNVEV (reference sequence). This CDR3 is CASSTGDDSNQPQHF. In DNA form, the CDR3 reads TGTGCCAGCAGTACAGGGGACGATAGCAATCAGCCCCAGCATTTT.

The chain carries TRBV5-1 and TRBJ2-3; D uncertain. The germline V gene has CDR1 SGHRS and CDR2 YFSETQ. Trimming took 4 bases from V and 4 from J, leaving 13 bases between them. The CDR3 has 14 residues. CDR3 region: CASSDNLPSDTQYF. The DNA of the CDR3 is TGCGCCAGCAGCGACAATCTACCCTCAGATACGCAGTATTTT.

This sequence joins TRBV21-1 and TRBJ2-7. TRBV21-1 is a listed pseudogene. This CDR3 contains 13 residues. CDR3 loop: CASRDPSSYEQYF. DNA of the CDR3: TGTGCCAGCAGGGACCCTAGCTCCTACGAGCAGTACTTC.

This chain links TRBV27 with TRBJ1-1, with a tentative D call TRBD1 (6 bases). From germline, CDR1 is MNHEY and CDR2 SMNVEV (reference sequence). The CDR3 spans 15 residues. V lost 3 bases to trimming and J lost 3 bases, with 14 bases between them. CDR3: CASSFRGLADTEAFF. The CDR3 region has the DNA TGTGCCAGCAGTTTCAGGGGACTGGCGGACACTGAAGCTTTCTTT.

The chain recombines TRBV15 with TRBJ1-1; 7 nucleotides agree with TRBD1. CDR3 size: 15 residues. Germline V gives CDR1 LNHNV, CDR2 YYDKDF (reference sequence). The junction had 4 bases not matched to a gene; V was cut back by 2 bases and J by 1 base. CDR3 amino acids: CATSRSGTANTEAFF. CDR3 DNA sequence: TGTGCCACCAGCAGATCTGGGACAGCGAACACTGAAGCTTTCTTT.

V and J are TRBV11-2 and TRBJ1-1; 7 bases match TRBD1. This CDR3 is built from 14 residues. Germline loops: CDR1 SGHAT, CDR2 FQNNGV. Trimming took 6 bases from V and 10 from J; bases not matched to a gene: 14. DNA of the CDR3: TGTGCCAGCAGATCTTCAGGGGGACAAATTGGAGCTTTCTTT. Encoded protein: CASRSSGGQIGAFF.

The chain has TRBV2 and TRBJ1-1, with D perhaps TRBD1 (5 bases). CDR1 and CDR2 from the germline V gene are SNHLY and FYNNEI. The V end lost 4 bases, the J end lost 7 bases, and 10 bases lay between the germline ends. This CDR3 comprises 12 residues. DNA for the CDR3: TGTGCCAGCAGTGTAGACAGCGGTGAAGCTTTCTTT. Its translation: CASSVDSGEAFF.

This chain links TRBV7-8 with TRBJ1-1, with 10 bases fitting TRBD1. CDR3 size: 16 residues. Germline CDR1 SGHVS, CDR2 FQNEAQ. The ends lost 4 bases at V and 4 bases at J; junction bases unmatched: 9. The CDR3 here is CASSYRSGTGVTEAFF. CDR3 bases: TGTGCCAGCAGCTATAGATCCGGGACAGGGGTCACTGAAGCTTTCTTT.

The rearrangement joins TRBV12-3 or TRBV12-4 to TRBJ2-7; possible D gene TRBD1, 5 bases. This CDR3 has 13 amino acids. V lost 8 bases and J lost 7, with 18 bases in between. The CDR3 spells CASALQGKGEQYF. The CDR3, as DNA: TGTGCCAGCGCCCTCCAGGGTAAGGGAGAGCAGTACTTC.

The chain employs TRBV7-9 and TRBJ2-7; TRBD2 matches 7 bases. CDR1 is SEHNR and CDR2 is FQNEAQ in the germline V gene (reference sequence). The CDR3 totals 17 residues. With 0 bases clipped from V and 5 bases from J, the junction kept 13 bases outside the gene matches. In DNA, the CDR3 is TGTGCCAGCAGCTTAGCGGGGTACTCGGGAGGTGTCCACGAGCAGTACTTC. It is translated as CASSLAGYSGGVHEQYF.

This chain connects TRBV19 to TRBJ1-1, with D perhaps matching TRBD1 (6 bases). The ends were cut back, 4 bases at V and 5 bases at J, with 11 bases in the middle. The CDR3 is 13 amino acids. Germline V CDR1 and CDR2: LNHDA, SQIVND (reference sequence). In DNA form, the CDR3 reads TGTGCCAGTAGTAGTCAGGGGCTAACTGAAGCTTTCTTT. Its translation is CASSSQGLTEAFF.

This clone showed up just once. The J gene is TRBJ1-2, the V gene TRBV5-1; no clear D gene. V shed 0 bases and J shed 4 bases, with 13 bases lying between them. This CDR3 has 15 residues. Per germline, CDR1 SGHRS and CDR2 YFSETQ. For the CDR3, the DNA is TGCGCCAGCAGCTTGGGGCCCGACGAAAGCTATGGCTACACCTTC. This translates into CASSLGPDESYGYTF.

The V and J genes are TRBV4-1 and TRBJ1-6; D ambiguous. Deletions cut 1 base from V and 6 bases from J, with 19 bases between. CDR3 size: 18 residues. Germline lookup yields CDR1 MGHRA and CDR2 YSYEKL. The CDR3 region is CASSQVVRARGSNSPLHF. The CDR3 DNA sequence: TGCGCCAGCAGCCAAGTTGTCCGGGCCAGAGGGTCTAATTCACCCCTCCACTTT.

The chain combines TRBV5-1 with TRBJ2-2; D remains unclear. Germline V lookup: CDR1 SGHRS, CDR2 YFSETQ. V lost 2 bases to trimming and J lost 2 bases, with 13 bases between them. This CDR3 region has 16 residues. The CDR3 nucleotides read TGCGCCAGCAGCTTCGCCTTACGAGACAACACCGGGGAGCTGTTTTTT. Translating gives CASSFALRDNTGELFF.

The V gene is TRBV28, the J gene TRBJ1-2; weak D call: TRBD1 (5 bases). This CDR3 is 15 amino acids long. In germline, CDR1 is MDHEN, CDR2 SYDVKM. The V gene lost 2 bases and the J gene lost 7 bases, with 17 bases spanning the gap. CDR3 loop: CASSLPGLAAGGYTF. CDR3 DNA: TGTGCCAGCAGTTTACCGGGGCTTGCGGCGGGTGGCTACACCTTC.

The chain uses TRBV19 and TRBJ1-2; 8 nucleotides agree with TRBD1. The germline V gene encodes CDR1 LNHDA and CDR2 SQIVND (reference sequence). The V gene end was trimmed by 3 bases and the J gene end by 14 bases; junction bases not matched to a gene: 5. CDR3 length equals 11 residues. The CDR3 nucleotides are TGTGCCAGTAGTATGGGACAGGTTTTGACCTTC. Its protein is CASSMGQVLTF.

The chain joins TRBV9 to TRBJ1-3; weak D call: TRBD1 (5 bases). Germline V CDR1 and CDR2: SGDLS, YYNGEE. The CDR3 is 15 residues long. With 4 bases removed from V and 3 bases from J, the gap between germline ends came to 14 bases. The CDR3 here is CASSNLGDFGNTIYF. The CDR3 nucleotides read TGTGCCAGCAGCAACCTCGGGGACTTTGGAAACACCATATATTTT.

The genes are TRBV7-2 and TRBJ2-5; D remains ambiguous. Per the germline V gene, CDR1 is SGHTA and CDR2 is FQGNSA. V lost 5 bases and J lost 5, with 15 bases in between. CDR3 length: 14 amino acids. The CDR3 sequence is CASSLDVKRETQYF. CDR3 DNA: TGTGCCAGCAGCCTAGATGTCAAACGGGAGACCCAGTACTTC.

J is TRBJ1-2 and V is TRBV6-1, with D unclear. Per the germline V gene, CDR1 is MNHNS and CDR2 is SASEGT. Trimming took off 3 bases at V and 4 bases at J, with 12 bases between the two ends. The length of the CDR3 is 14 residues. CDR3 bases: TGTGCCAGCAGTGAGCAGGCAGAAATCTATGGCTACACCTTC. Translation: CASSEQAEIYGYTF.

This chain uses TRBV3-1 (or the pseudogene TRBV3-2) with TRBJ1-6; TRBD1 might be the D (5 bases). Germline lookup yields CDR1 LGHDT and CDR2 YNNKEL (reference sequence). CDR3 length: 14 amino acids. Deletions cut 1 base from V and 8 bases from J, with 9 bases between. In DNA, the CDR3 is TGTGCCAGCAGCCAAGTCGGACAAGATTCACCCCTCCACTTT. Translation: CASSQVGQDSPLHF.

The V call is TRBV4-1, the J call TRBJ2-5, with D perhaps TRBD2 (6 bases). This CDR3 comprises 17 residues. Germline V gene lookup returns CDR1 MGHRA and CDR2 YSYEKL. The ends were cut back, 2 bases at V and 1 base at J, with 17 bases in the middle. Here the CDR3 reads CASSQRDSPRTQETQYF. The CDR3 DNA follows: TGCGCCAGCAGCCAACGGGACTCTCCGCGGACCCAAGAGACCCAGTACTTC.

The table lists this clone with a count of one. This chain connects TRBV4-3 to TRBJ2-4, with a tentative D call TRBD1 (6 bases). The V end was cut by 3 bases, the J end by 1 base, with 19 bases between. CDR3 length equals 18 residues. Looked up from germline, CDR1 is LGHNA and CDR2 is YSLEER. The CDR3 spells CASSQGTTAGEAKNIQYF. The CDR3 DNA follows: TGCGCCAGCAGCCAGGGGACCACCGCAGGGGAGGCCAAAAACATTCAGTACTTC.

The rearrangement links TRBV24-1 to TRBJ1-2; D may be TRBD1 (5 bases). V was shortened by 3 bases and J by 4 bases, with 14 bases between the two germline ends. This CDR3 is 15 amino acids long. The germline gives CDR1 KGHDR, CDR2 SFDVKD. This CDR3 is CATSDALGLTYGYTF. The CDR3 DNA reads as TGTGCCACCAGTGATGCCTTGGGGCTAACCTATGGCTACACCTTC.

The table lists this clone with a few counts. The chain uses TRBV14 and TRBJ1-3; the D gene is possibly TRBD1 (5 bases). V lost 3 bases and J 5 bases, leaving 17 bases between the germline ends. The CDR3 covers 16 residues. Germline CDR1 is SGHDN and CDR2 is FVKESK. CDR3: CASSHRQWGFRNTIYF. As DNA, the CDR3 is TGTGCCAGCAGCCACAGACAGTGGGGGTTCAGAAACACCATATATTTT.

This chain connects TRBV5-1 to TRBJ1-4; D ambiguous. V was shortened by 2 bases and J by 7 bases, with 12 bases between the two germline ends. The CDR3 is 14 residues long. Germline lookup yields CDR1 SGHRS and CDR2 YFSETQ. The CDR3, as DNA: TGCGCCAGCAGCTTAGGATTCGGGAGTGAAAAACTGTTTTTT. Protein product: CASSLGFGSEKLFF. Looking up the rest from reference TRBV5-1 and TRBJ1-4 gives the full variable domain: KAGVTQTPRYLIKTRGQQVTLSCSPISGHRSVSWYQQTPGQGLQFLFEYFSETQRNKGNFPGRFSGRQFSNSRSEMNVSTLELGDSALYLCASSLGFGSEKLFFGSGTQLSVL.